This passage covers 17 T cell receptor beta chains from one sample sequenced in a study of blood T cell repertoires in COVID-19. The protocol was immunoSEQ multiplex PCR, while the TCRdb copy is restricted to in-frame clones and leaves out a portion. The sample consists of hundreds of thousands of clones, around 88% of them appearing once. Sample: peripheral blood. These TCRs come from a woman in her 30s with COVID-19, enrolled during active disease.

The chain uses TRBV10-3 and TRBJ1-2, with TRBD1 matching 7 bases. The CDR3 extends over 14 amino acids. V shed 2 bases, J shed 4 bases, and the junction held 4 bases outside the gene matches. The germline V gene encodes CDR1 ENHRY and CDR2 SYGVKD. The CDR3 is CAISEPDRVYGYTF. The CDR3 nucleotides are TGTGCCATCAGTGAGCCCGACAGGGTCTATGGCTACACCTTC.

V and J are TRBV2 and TRBJ2-1; D is ambiguous. The V end was cut by 6 bases, the J end by 10 bases, with 7 bases between. This CDR3 comprises 10 residues. Germline V lookup: CDR1 SNHLY, CDR2 FYNNEI. CDR3 in amino acids: CASSIREQFF. The CDR3 DNA follows: TGTGCCAGCAGCATCCGGGAGCAGTTCTTC.

The chain carries TRBV19 and TRBJ2-7, with TRBD2 matching 12 bases. There are 15 residues in the CDR3. Germline V CDR1 and CDR2: LNHDA, SQIVND (reference sequence). The junction had 4 bases not matched to a gene; V was cut back by 5 bases and J by 2 bases. The CDR3 protein is CASSRGLAGTYEQYF. The CDR3 coding sequence is TGTGCCAGTAGTCGCGGACTAGCGGGAACCTACGAGCAGTACTTC.

The rearrangement joins TRBV28 to TRBJ2-4; 9 bases line up with TRBD2. Trimming removed 3 bases from V and 0 bases from J; junction bases left unmatched: 12. The CDR3 is 19 amino acids. The V gene's germline CDR1 is MDHEN and CDR2 SYDVKM. The CDR3 spells CASSFSSGDPAIAKNIQYF. DNA for the CDR3: TGTGCCAGCAGTTTCTCTAGCGGGGATCCAGCAATAGCCAAAAACATTCAGTACTTC.

This sequence joins TRBV6-5 and TRBJ1-4; 10 nucleotides match TRBD1. V gave up 0 bases and J gave up 8 bases; unmatched junction bases: 0. The CDR3 extends over 14 amino acids. Germline assignment: CDR1 MNHEY and CDR2 SVGAGI. The CDR3 coding sequence is TGTGCCAGCAGTTACTCGACAGGGGGCGAAAAACTGTTTTTT. Translated, it gives CASSYSTGGEKLFF.

This rearrangement joins TRBV4-3 to TRBJ2-3; weak D call: TRBD2 (5 bases). CDR1 and CDR2 (germline): LGHNA, YSLEER. This CDR3 has 15 residues. Trimming removed 1 base at V and 5 bases at J, with 13 bases between. The CDR3 loop reads CASSQGSGRGDTQYF. The CDR3 DNA follows: TGCGCCAGCAGCCAAGGGTCCGGTCGGGGAGATACGCAGTATTTT.

The rearrangement links TRBV9 to TRBJ2-2; D might be TRBD2 (6 bases). This CDR3 is 13 amino acids long. Per the germline V gene, CDR1 is SGDLS and CDR2 is YYNGEE. The ends were cut back, 9 bases at V and 5 bases at J, with 14 bases in the middle. CDR3 residues: CATRLDDTGELFF. The CDR3 DNA follows: TGTGCCACGAGACTAGATGATACCGGGGAGCTGTTTTTT.

The rearrangement joins TRBV5-1 to TRBJ2-1, with D perhaps TRBD2 (5 bases). CDR1 is SGHRS, CDR2 YFSETQ, per germline. Trimming stripped 0 bases from V and 7 bases from J, with 11 bases between. The CDR3 loop spans 14 amino acids. DNA for the CDR3: TGCGCCAGCAGCTTGGGGTCTAGCTGGAATGAGCAGTTCTTC. Protein sequence: CASSLGSSWNEQFF.

V and J are TRBV6-6 and TRBJ2-3; 12 nucleotides agree with TRBD2. CDR1 is MNHNY and CDR2 is SVGAGI in the germline V gene (reference sequence). The CDR3 has 19 amino acids. Trimming took 5 bases from V and 0 from J; bases not matched to a gene: 12. CDR3 in amino acids: CASSRPRTSGTSSTDTQYF. The CDR3 DNA reads as TGTGCCAGCAGTCGACCCCGGACTAGCGGGACCTCTAGCACAGATACGCAGTATTTT.

V usage is TRBV19 and J usage is TRBJ1-5; 8 bases fit TRBD1. Germline values: CDR1 LNHDA, CDR2 SQIVND (reference sequence). This CDR3 spans 17 amino acids. The V and J ends lost 1 base and 7 bases, in that order; junction bases with no gene match: 12. The CDR3 DNA reads as TGTGCCAGTAGTATAGGGACAGGGAGAAAGGATTTGCAGCCCCAGCATTTT. As protein: CASSIGTGRKDLQPQHF.

V is TRBV28 and J is TRBJ2-1, with no clear D. Trimming pared 5 bases from V and 4 bases from J, leaving 9 bases between. The CDR3 sequence is 13 residues long. Germline assignment: CDR1 MDHEN and CDR2 SYDVKM. CDR3 protein: CASSPRLYNEQFF. The CDR3, as DNA: TGTGCCAGCAGTCCCCGTTTGTACAATGAGCAGTTCTTC.

J is TRBJ1-5 and V is TRBV2; D is unresolved. Looked up from germline, CDR1 is SNHLY and CDR2 is FYNNEI. Trimming pared 3 bases from V and 0 bases from J, leaving 6 bases between. The CDR3 spans 14 residues. As DNA, the CDR3 is TGTGCCAGCAGTGAGTCCTATAGCAATCAGCCCCAGCATTTT. Its protein product is CASSESYSNQPQHF.

V and J are TRBV21-1 and TRBJ1-5. TRBV21-1 corresponds to a pseudogene. The CDR3 runs 14 residues. DNA of the CDR3: TGTGCCATTCCACCCGCTCCTATTCGCGGCGTACGGCATTTT. Amino acid sequence: CAIPPAPIRGVRHF.

This clone was counted once. The chain is built from TRBV10-3 and TRBJ2-3; 8 nucleotides match TRBD2. Germline V lookup: CDR1 ENHRY, CDR2 SYGVKD. The CDR3 has 17 residues. V lost 4 bases to trimming and J lost 4 bases; unmatched junction nucleotides: 13. The CDR3 loop is CAISGSGSGSPPDTQYF. Here the CDR3 DNA reads TGTGCCATCAGTGGGTCGGGCAGCGGGAGCCCTCCAGATACGCAGTATTTT.

V and J are TRBV9 and TRBJ2-5; D might be TRBD2 (6 bases). This CDR3 spans 16 amino acids. Germline V lookup: CDR1 SGDLS, CDR2 YYNGEE. V shed 0 bases and J shed 0 bases, with 12 bases lying between them. This CDR3 reads CASSVGIWGDQETQYF. The DNA of the CDR3 is TGTGCCAGCAGCGTAGGGATCTGGGGGGACCAAGAGACCCAGTACTTC.

The chain links TRBV28 to TRBJ1-5; D remains ambiguous. Germline V gene data show CDR1 as MDHEN and CDR2 as SYDVKM. V was shortened by 5 bases and J by 0 bases, with 8 bases between the two germline ends. The CDR3 is 14 residues long. CDR3 in amino acids: CASSRSSSNQPQHF. Here the CDR3 DNA reads TGTGCCAGCAGTCGGTCAAGTAGCAATCAGCCCCAGCATTTT.

The chain's CDR3 is CASSLDTGNNYGYTF. The CDR3 DNA sequence: TGTGCCAGCAGCTTAGACACAGGAAACAACTATGGCTACACCTTC. The chain employs TRBV7-2 and TRBJ1-2; D might be TRBD1 (5 bases). Trimming removed 1 base from V and 2 bases from J, with 11 bases in between. Germline loops: CDR1 SGHTA, CDR2 FQGNSA. This CDR3 region has 15 residues.